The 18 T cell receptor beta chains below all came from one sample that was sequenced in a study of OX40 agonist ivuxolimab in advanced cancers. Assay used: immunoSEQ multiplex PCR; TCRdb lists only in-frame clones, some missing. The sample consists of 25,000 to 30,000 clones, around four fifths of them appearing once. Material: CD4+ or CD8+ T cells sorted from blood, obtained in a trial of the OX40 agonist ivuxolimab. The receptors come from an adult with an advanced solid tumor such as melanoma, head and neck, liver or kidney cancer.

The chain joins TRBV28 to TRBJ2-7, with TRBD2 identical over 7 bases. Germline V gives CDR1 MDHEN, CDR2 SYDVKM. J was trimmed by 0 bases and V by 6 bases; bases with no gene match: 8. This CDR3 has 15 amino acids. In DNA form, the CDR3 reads TGTGCCAGCAGCCGCCGGGAGGAGGGCTCCTACGAGCAGTACTTC. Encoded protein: CASSRREEGSYEQYF.

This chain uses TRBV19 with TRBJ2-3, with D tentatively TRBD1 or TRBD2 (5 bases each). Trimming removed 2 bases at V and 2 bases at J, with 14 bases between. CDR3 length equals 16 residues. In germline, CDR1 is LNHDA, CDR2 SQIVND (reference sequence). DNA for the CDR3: TGTGCCAGTAGTATAAGCAGGGACCTACTCACAGATACGCAGTATTTT. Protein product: CASSISRDLLTDTQYF.

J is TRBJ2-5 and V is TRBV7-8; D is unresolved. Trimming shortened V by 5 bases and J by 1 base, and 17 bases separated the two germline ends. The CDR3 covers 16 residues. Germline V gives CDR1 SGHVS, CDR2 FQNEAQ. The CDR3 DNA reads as TGTGCCAGCAGCCCCCGGCCCCCGGGCCCCCAAGAGACCCAGTACTTC. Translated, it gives CASSPRPPGPQETQYF.

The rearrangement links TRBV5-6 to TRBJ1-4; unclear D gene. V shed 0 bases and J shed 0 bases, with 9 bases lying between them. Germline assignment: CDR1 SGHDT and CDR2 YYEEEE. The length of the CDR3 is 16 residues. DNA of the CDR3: TGTGCCAGCAGCTTGGCAACACGTGCAACTAATGAAAAACTGTTTTTT. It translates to CASSLATRATNEKLFF.

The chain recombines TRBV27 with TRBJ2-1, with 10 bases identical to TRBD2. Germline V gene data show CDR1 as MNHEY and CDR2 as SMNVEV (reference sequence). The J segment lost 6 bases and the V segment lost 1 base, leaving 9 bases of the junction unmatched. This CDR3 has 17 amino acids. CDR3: CASSLFSTSGVINEQFF. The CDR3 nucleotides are TGTGCCAGCAGTTTATTTAGCACTAGCGGGGTTATCAATGAGCAGTTCTTC.

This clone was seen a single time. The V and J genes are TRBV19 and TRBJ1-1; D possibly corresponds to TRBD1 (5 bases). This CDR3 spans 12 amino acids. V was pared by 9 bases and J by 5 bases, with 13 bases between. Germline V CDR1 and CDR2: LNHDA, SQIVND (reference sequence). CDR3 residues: CASSLGQTEAFF. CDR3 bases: TGTGCCAGCTCCCTAGGACAAACTGAAGCTTTCTTT.

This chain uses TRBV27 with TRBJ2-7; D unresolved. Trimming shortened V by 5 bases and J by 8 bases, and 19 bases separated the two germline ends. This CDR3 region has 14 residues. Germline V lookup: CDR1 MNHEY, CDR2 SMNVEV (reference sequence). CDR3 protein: CASSQSVGSPQQYF. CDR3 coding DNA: TGTGCCAGCAGTCAATCGGTCGGATCTCCGCAGCAGTACTTC.

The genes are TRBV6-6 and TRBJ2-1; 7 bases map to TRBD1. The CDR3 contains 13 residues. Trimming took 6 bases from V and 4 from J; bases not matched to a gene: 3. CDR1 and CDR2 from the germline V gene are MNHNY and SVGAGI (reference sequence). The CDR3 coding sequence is TGTGCCAGCAGCCCGACAGGGTACAATGAGCAGTTCTTC. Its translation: CASSPTGYNEQFF.

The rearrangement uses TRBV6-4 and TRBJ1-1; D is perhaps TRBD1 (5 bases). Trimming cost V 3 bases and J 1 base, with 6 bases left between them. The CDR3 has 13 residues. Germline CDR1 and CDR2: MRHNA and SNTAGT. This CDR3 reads CASSEGQNTEAFF. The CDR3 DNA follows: TGTGCCAGCAGTGAAGGACAGAACACTGAAGCTTTCTTT.

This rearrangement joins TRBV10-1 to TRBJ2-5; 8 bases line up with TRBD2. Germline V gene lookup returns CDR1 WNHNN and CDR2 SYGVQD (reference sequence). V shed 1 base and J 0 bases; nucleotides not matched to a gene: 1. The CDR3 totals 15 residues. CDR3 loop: CASSELREDQETQYF. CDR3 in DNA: TGCGCCAGCAGTGAGTTGCGGGAGGACCAAGAGACCCAGTACTTC.

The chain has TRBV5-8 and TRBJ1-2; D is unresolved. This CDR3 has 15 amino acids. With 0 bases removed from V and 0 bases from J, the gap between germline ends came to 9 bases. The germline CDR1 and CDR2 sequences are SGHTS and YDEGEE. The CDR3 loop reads CASSLGVSANYGYTF. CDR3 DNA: TGTGCCAGCAGCTTGGGCGTCAGTGCTAACTATGGCTACACCTTC.

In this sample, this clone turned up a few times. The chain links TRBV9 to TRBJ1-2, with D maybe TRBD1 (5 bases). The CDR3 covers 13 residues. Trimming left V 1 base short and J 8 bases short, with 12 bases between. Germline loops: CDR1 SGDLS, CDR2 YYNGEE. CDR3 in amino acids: CASSVSGTWGYTF. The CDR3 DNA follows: TGTGCCAGCAGCGTATCGGGGACGTGGGGCTACACCTTC. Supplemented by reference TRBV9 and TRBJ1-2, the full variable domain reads DSGVTQTPKHLITATGQRVTLRCSPRSGDLSVYWYQQSLDQGLQFLIQYYNGEERAKGNILERFSAQQFPDLHSELNLSSLELGDSALYFCASSVSGTWGYTFGSGTRLTVV.

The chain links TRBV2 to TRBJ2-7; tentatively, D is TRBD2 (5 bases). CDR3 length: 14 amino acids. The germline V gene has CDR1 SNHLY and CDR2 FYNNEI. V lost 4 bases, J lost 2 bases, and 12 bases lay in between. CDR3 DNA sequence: TGTGCCAGCAGTGGGTACCGCGGGCCCTACGAGCAGTACTTC. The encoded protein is CASSGYRGPYEQYF.

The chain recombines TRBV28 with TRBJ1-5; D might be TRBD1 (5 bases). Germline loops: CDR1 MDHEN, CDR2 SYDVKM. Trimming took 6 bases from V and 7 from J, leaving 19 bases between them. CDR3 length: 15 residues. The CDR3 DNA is TGTGCCAGCAGACAACGCACAGAAACAGGCCAGCCCCAGCATTTT. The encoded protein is CASRQRTETGQPQHF.

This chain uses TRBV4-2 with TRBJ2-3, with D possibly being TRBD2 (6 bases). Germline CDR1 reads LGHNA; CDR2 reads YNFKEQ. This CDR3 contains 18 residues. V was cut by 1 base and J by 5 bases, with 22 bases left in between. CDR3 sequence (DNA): TGTGCCAGCAGCCAAGTGACGGGAGCGGTTACCGGAGGAGATACGCAGTATTTT. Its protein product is CASSQVTGAVTGGDTQYF.

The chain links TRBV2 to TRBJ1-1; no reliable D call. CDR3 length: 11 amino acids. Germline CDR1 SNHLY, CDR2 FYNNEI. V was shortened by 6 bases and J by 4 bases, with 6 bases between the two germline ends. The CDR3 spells CASRGLTEAFF. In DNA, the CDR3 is TGTGCCAGCAGGGGTCTCACTGAAGCTTTCTTT.

CDR3 residues: CASSQGRRKLFF. CDR3 DNA: TGTGCCAGCAGCCAGGGACGTCGAAAACTGTTTTTT. The J gene is TRBJ1-4, the V gene TRBV6-5, with D perhaps TRBD1 (5 bases). This CDR3 spans 12 amino acids. Trimming pared 6 bases from V and 10 bases from J, leaving 12 bases between. Germline V gene sequence: CDR1 MNHEY, CDR2 SVGAGI.

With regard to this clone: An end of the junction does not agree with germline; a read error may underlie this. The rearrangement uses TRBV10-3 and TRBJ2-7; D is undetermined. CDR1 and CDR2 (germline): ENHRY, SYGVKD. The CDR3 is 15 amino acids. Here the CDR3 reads CASSYSRSSRYEQYF. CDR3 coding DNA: TGTGCCAGCAGTTACTCGAGAAGTTCACGCTACGAGCAGTACTTC.